These T cell receptor beta chains were read from a single sample in a study of CD8 T cells in ankylosing spondylitis. From the 5' RACE reads, TCRdb called clonotypes with MiXCR, one entry per CDR3 protein. The repertoire holds under 550,000 distinct CDR3 sequences, 25% to 30% seen once, with about 0.92% in the top ten. The material sequenced was blood, either unsorted or a sorted T cell fraction (not recorded which). These receptors were taken from a male donor with ankylosing spondylitis. The CDR3 runs from the conserved cysteine through the conserved F or W. D genes are given only for firm matches. Part of the rows lack a size; the others show once, few, many or a class for expanded clones.

J: TRBJ2-7; V: TRBV12-3/TRBV12-4; D: NA; size: NA; DNA: TGTGCCAGCAGTTTGGTGAGCCCCCCGGGCGAGCAGTACTTC; CDR3: CASSLVSPPGEQYF
J: TRBJ2-1; V: TRBV29-1; D: TRBD2; size: NA; DNA: TGCAGCGTTCGGCCCCCGACTAGCGTAAATGAGCAGTTCTTC; CDR3: CSVRPPTSVNEQFF
J: TRBJ2-4; V: TRBV14; D: NA; size: NA; DNA: TGTGCCAGCAGCCAAGGGTTGAACATTCAGTACTTC; CDR3: CASSQGLNIQYF
J: TRBJ2-1; V: TRBV20-1; D: NA; size: few; DNA: TGCAGTGCTAGCCGCCTGGTAGCTGCTAATGAGCAGTTCTTC; CDR3: CSASRLVAANEQFF
J: TRBJ1-3; V: TRBV28; D: TRBD1; size: NA; DNA: TGTGCCAGCAGCCTGACAGGGACCTCTGGAAACACCATATATTTT; CDR3: CASSLTGTSGNTIYF
J: TRBJ2-1; V: TRBV28; D: NA; size: few; DNA: TGTGCCAGCAGGGGTAGCGGTTCCTACAATGAGCAGTTCTTC; CDR3: CASRGSGSYNEQFF
J: TRBJ1-1; V: TRBV5-1; D: NA; size: NA; DNA: TGCGCCAGCAGCTTGAGGGCGGGACCAGGAGCCCTGATGGTCGCTTTCTTT; CDR3: CASSLRAGPGALMVAFF
J: TRBJ2-1; V: TRBV11-2; D: NA; size: few; DNA: TGTGCCAGCAGCTTAGTCGCCCCCTTGAATGAGCAGTTCTTC; CDR3: CASSLVAPLNEQFF
J: TRBJ1-5; V: TRBV18; D: NA; size: NA; DNA: TGTGCCAGCTCACCGGGTGCCGTTCGGCCCCAGCATTTT; CDR3: CASSPGAVRPQHF
J: TRBJ1-6; V: TRBV10-2; D: NA; size: NA; DNA: TGCGCCAGCAGTGAGACAGGAGCAAATTCACCCCTCCACTTT; CDR3: CASSETGANSPLHF
J: TRBJ2-1; V: TRBV20-1; D: NA; size: few; DNA: TGCAGTGCTAGAGATCCCTCCTCCCCAAAGCAGTTCTTC; CDR3: CSARDPSSPKQFF
J: TRBJ2-1; V: TRBV12-3/TRBV12-4; D: TRBD2; size: NA; DNA: TGTGCCAGCACTGATCCCGGGACTAGCGGTTACAATGAGCAGTTCTTC; CDR3: CASTDPGTSGYNEQFF
J: TRBJ2-2; V: TRBV20-1; D: NA; size: NA; DNA: TGCAGTGCTAGAGATAGGAGGAGGGGGGACGGGGAGCTGTTTTTT; CDR3: CSARDRRRGDGELFF
J: TRBJ2-3; V: TRBV2; D: NA; size: few; DNA: TGTGCCAGCAGTGATTGGGGACTTCCCACAGATACGCAGTATTTT; CDR3: CASSDWGLPTDTQYF
J: TRBJ2-7; V: TRBV28; D: TRBD1; size: NA; DNA: TGTGCCAGCAGTCCGGGACAGGACAGCTCCTACGAGCAGTACTTC; CDR3: CASSPGQDSSYEQYF
J: TRBJ1-4; V: TRBV12-3/TRBV12-4; D: TRBD1; size: few; DNA: TGTGCCAGCAGTCCCGGGACAGGGCTTAATGAAAAACTGTTTTTT; CDR3: CASSPGTGLNEKLFF
J: TRBJ2-3; V: TRBV4-1; D: TRBD2; size: NA; DNA: TGCGCCAGCAAAGTTGAAGGCGGGAGGGCGACAGATACGCAGTATTTT; CDR3: CASKVEGGRATDTQYF
J: TRBJ2-3; V: TRBV20-1; D: TRBD2; size: NA; DNA: TGCAGTGCCGAAGAGACTAGCGGGACAGTGGATACGCAGTATTTT; CDR3: CSAEETSGTVDTQYF
J: TRBJ1-6; V: TRBV2; D: NA; size: few; DNA: TGTGCCAGCAGGACTGGTGGAGGGGGTCTCCCCCTCCACTTT; CDR3: CASRTGGGGLPLHF
J: TRBJ1-5; V: TRBV5-1; D: NA; size: NA; DNA: TGCGCCAGCAGCTTTTCAGGGTCGGGCGATCAGCCCCAGCATTTT; CDR3: CASSFSGSGDQPQHF
J: TRBJ2-6; V: TRBV20-1; D: TRBD1; size: NA; DNA: TGCAGTGCTAGAGAGGACAGGGGAACTGGGGCCAACGTCCTGACTTTC; CDR3: CSAREDRGTGANVLTF
J: TRBJ2-3; V: TRBV5-1; D: TRBD1; size: few; DNA: TGCGCCAGCAGCTTGGAGGGACAGGGTATAGATACGCAGTATTTT; CDR3: CASSLEGQGIDTQYF
J: TRBJ2-5; V: TRBV20-1; D: TRBD2; size: NA; DNA: TGCAGTGCTGCGGGGGTTAGTAAAGATACCCAGTACTTC; CDR3: CSAAGVSKDTQYF
J: TRBJ1-4; V: TRBV20-1; D: NA; size: NA; DNA: TGCAGTGCCACCGTGGGGGGGCGGAGTGAAAAACTGTTTTTT; CDR3: CSATVGGRSEKLFF
J: TRBJ1-2; V: TRBV25-1; D: NA; size: NA; DNA: TGTGCCAGCAGTGGGGGGGAGATCTATGGCTACACCTTC; CDR3: CASSGGEIYGYTF
J: TRBJ2-6; V: TRBV20-1; D: NA; size: NA; DNA: TGCAGTGCTAGGAAGGGAAGTGGGTCTGGGGCCAACGTCCTGACTTTC; CDR3: CSARKGSGSGANVLTF
J: TRBJ2-4; V: TRBV29-1; D: TRBD2; size: many; DNA: TGCAGCGTTGAAGATCAGGGTAGCGGGGGAGCCAAAAACATTCAGTACTTC; CDR3: CSVEDQGSGGAKNIQYF
J: TRBJ2-2; V: TRBV20-1; D: NA; size: NA; DNA: TGCAGTGCTAGTAACGCGAACACCGGGGAGCTGTTTTTT; CDR3: CSASNANTGELFF
J: TRBJ1-1; V: TRBV20-1; D: NA; size: NA; DNA: TGCAGTGCTTATGTGTCAGGTGGGGACACTGAAGCTTTCTTT; CDR3: CSAYVSGGDTEAFF
J: TRBJ1-2; V: TRBV12-3/TRBV12-4; D: NA; size: NA; DNA: TGTGCCAGCAGCCCCGGACAGCGCTATGGCTACACCTTC; CDR3: CASSPGQRYGYTF
J: TRBJ2-1; V: TRBV5-1; D: NA; size: NA; DNA: TGCGCCAGCAGCTCTTTCAGCCCAATTTCCAATGAGCAGTTCTTC; CDR3: CASSSFSPISNEQFF
J: TRBJ2-1; V: TRBV3-1; D: NA; size: NA; DNA: TGTGCCAGCAGCCAAGCCTGGGGGACGAGCTCCTACAATGAGCAGTTCTTC; CDR3: CASSQAWGTSSYNEQFF
J: TRBJ2-1; V: TRBV11-1; D: NA; size: once; DNA: TGTGCCAGCAGCCCCGTATGGGAAGCCCACAACAATGAGCAGTTCTTC; CDR3: CASSPVWEAHNNEQFF
J: TRBJ1-5; V: TRBV24-1; D: TRBD1; size: NA; DNA: TGTGCCACCAGTGTGACAGGGGGCAACAATCAGCCCCAGCATTTT; CDR3: CATSVTGGNNQPQHF
J: TRBJ1-1; V: TRBV15; D: NA; size: few; DNA: TGTGCCACCAGCAGACCCGGCGGCACCGGAGGGACTGAAGCTTTCTTT; CDR3: CATSRPGGTGGTEAFF
J: TRBJ2-7; V: TRBV7-6; D: NA; size: NA; DNA: TGTGCCAGCAGCCCGCTGGCGGAGGCCCAAGGTGAGCAGTACTTC; CDR3: CASSPLAEAQGEQYF
J: TRBJ2-1; V: TRBV20-1; D: TRBD2; size: many; DNA: TGCAGTGCTAGCGGTGGACTAGCGGACTGGAATGAGCAGTTCTTC; CDR3: CSASGGLADWNEQFF
J: TRBJ2-2; V: TRBV7-2; D: NA; size: few; DNA: TGTGCCAGCAGCAGAGCCGGGACATCGAACACCGGGGAGCTGTTTTTT; CDR3: CASSRAGTSNTGELFF
J: TRBJ2-7; V: TRBV18; D: NA; size: NA; DNA: TGTGCCAGCTCACAATCCCGGGATACCTACGAGCAGTACTTC; CDR3: CASSQSRDTYEQYF
J: TRBJ2-3; V: TRBV3-1; D: TRBD2; size: NA; DNA: TGTGCCAGCAGCCCTGGGACTAGCGGGAGAGGGGGGGATACGCAGTATTTT; CDR3: CASSPGTSGRGGDTQYF